The 28 T cell receptor beta chains given below trace back to one sample, sequenced in a study of T-cell memory formation after mild COVID-19. One entry per CDR3 protein results from TCRdb running MiXCR on the 5' RACE reads. Of over 250,000 distinct CDR3 sequences in the sample, about 16% are singletons; the top ten hold 20% to 25%. The specimen was PBMCs or a T cell subset sorted from them (not recorded which). These receptors were collected from a young man who had mild COVID-19 (a few samples of this study predate the infection). Cell type and time point are not known.

The chain combines TRBV7-2 with TRBJ2-3, with 8 nucleotides matching TRBD2. The V segment lost 0 bases and the J segment 7 bases; nucleotides outside the gene matches: 12. CDR1 is SGHTA, CDR2 FQGNSA, per germline. This CDR3 comprises 17 residues. The CDR3 is CASSLARTSGGAYTQYF. In DNA form, the CDR3 reads TGTGCCAGCAGCTTAGCCAGAACTAGCGGTGGGGCATATACGCAGTATTTT.

The table lists this clonotype with a count of one. The chain is built from TRBV11-3 and TRBJ1-5, with 7 bases aligning to TRBD1. CDR1 SGHNT and CDR2 YENEEA come from the germline V gene. The V segment lost 7 bases and the J segment 6 bases; nucleotides outside the gene matches: 6. The CDR3 covers 13 residues. CDR3 in amino acids: CASTRQGPQPQHF. The CDR3 nucleotides are TGTGCCAGCACCCGACAGGGTCCTCAGCCCCAGCATTTT.

The chain recombines TRBV24-1 with TRBJ2-2; the match to TRBD1 covers 8 bases. In germline, CDR1 is KGHDR, CDR2 SFDVKD. This CDR3 is 14 amino acids long. Unmatched junction bases numbered 5, after V lost 12 bases and J lost 0 bases. The CDR3 DNA sequence: TGTGCCGCCCAGGGACAGGCGAACACCGGGGAGCTGTTTTTT. Amino acid sequence: CAAQGQANTGELFF.

This chain links TRBV7-6 with TRBJ2-2, with a tentative D call TRBD2 (5 bases). CDR3 length: 14 residues. Trimming cost V 2 bases and J 6 bases, with 10 bases left between them. CDR1 is SGHVS, CDR2 FNYEAQ, per germline. The CDR3 sequence is CASSLLADPGELFF. Here the CDR3 DNA reads TGTGCCAGCAGCTTACTAGCCGATCCCGGGGAGCTGTTTTTT.

This chain links TRBV7-3 with TRBJ2-1, with 9 bases matching TRBD2. This CDR3 contains 14 residues. CDR1 is SGHTA, CDR2 FQGTGA, per germline. V lost 2 bases, J lost 8 bases, and 4 bases stayed unmatched. The CDR3 DNA is TGTGCCAGCAGCTTACGCGGGGGGGCCGATGAGCAGTTCTTC. Protein product: CASSLRGGADEQFF.

The V call is TRBV10-2, the J call TRBJ2-5, with D tentatively TRBD1 (5 bases). Deletions cut 7 bases from V and 2 bases from J, with 11 bases between. CDR1 is WSHSY and CDR2 is SAAADI in the germline V gene. The CDR3 has 13 residues. CDR3 bases: TGCGCCAGCACAGGGTTGGGGCAAGAGACCCAGTACTTC. It translates to CASTGLGQETQYF.

The rearrangement links TRBV7-3 to TRBJ1-5, with D perhaps matching TRBD1 (6 bases). The CDR3 is 15 residues long. Per germline, CDR1 SGHTA and CDR2 FQGTGA. V lost 3 bases, J lost 6 bases, and 15 bases lay in between. The CDR3 spells CASSFPCGGGQPQHF. CDR3 DNA sequence: TGTGCCAGCAGCTTCCCGTGTGGGGGCGGTCAGCCCCAGCATTTT.

In its sample, this clonotype was seen a few times. V and J are TRBV3-1 and TRBJ2-3; D ambiguous. The CDR3 is made up of 16 amino acids. CDR1 LGHDT and CDR2 YNNKEL come from the germline V gene (reference sequence). Trimming cost V 0 bases and J 0 bases, with 10 bases left between them. The CDR3 nucleotides read TGTGCCAGCAGCCAAGAGGTGACATCTAGCACAGATACGCAGTATTTT. Protein: CASSQEVTSSTDTQYF.

This clonotype was seen only a few times. The genes are TRBV7-3 and TRBJ2-3; 8 bases match TRBD2. The CDR3 has 15 amino acids. From germline, CDR1 is SGHTA and CDR2 FQGTGA. Trimming at V came to 1 base and at J to 5 bases, leaving 5 bases not matched to a gene. The CDR3 is CASSLKLAEEDTQYF. Here the CDR3 DNA reads TGTGCCAGCAGCTTAAAACTAGCGGAAGAAGATACGCAGTATTTT.

The V and J genes are TRBV7-2 and TRBJ1-2; D remains unclear. Germline V gives CDR1 SGHTA, CDR2 FQGNSA. There are 15 residues in the CDR3. V shed 5 bases and J shed 2 bases, with 15 bases lying between them. Written as DNA, the CDR3 is TGTGCCAGCAGCAACTATCGGATAGAGAACTATGGCTACACCTTC. The encoded protein is CASSNYRIENYGYTF.

Only one count was recorded for this clonotype. The chain has TRBV6-2 or TRBV6-3 and TRBJ1-2; tentatively, D is TRBD1 (5 bases). The ends were cut back, 2 bases at V and 4 bases at J, with 11 bases in the middle. Germline values: CDR1 MNHEY, CDR2 SVGEGT. This CDR3 comprises 14 residues. CDR3 protein: CASSYQGLGYGYTF. In DNA, the CDR3 is TGTGCCAGCAGTTACCAGGGTTTAGGCTATGGCTACACCTTC.

This sequence joins TRBV7-8 and TRBJ2-3; 7 nucleotides line up with TRBD1. Germline assignment: CDR1 SGHVS and CDR2 FQNEAQ. This CDR3 contains 14 residues. The ends lost 7 bases at V and 6 bases at J; junction bases unmatched: 10. DNA for the CDR3: TGTGCCAGCACGGGACAGCCTAGGAGGGATACGCAGTATTTT. Protein: CASTGQPRRDTQYF.

V and J are TRBV5-4 and TRBJ1-2; 7 nucleotides match TRBD1. Germline CDR1 reads SGHNT; CDR2 reads YYREEE (reference sequence). The CDR3 length is 15 residues. The V gene end was trimmed by 4 bases and the J gene end by 1 base; junction bases not matched to a gene: 7. The DNA for the CDR3 is TGTGCCAGCAGCGGAGGGGACAGAGTTAACTATGGCTACACCTTC. This codes for CASSGGDRVNYGYTF.

This clonotype was counted only a few times. This rearrangement joins TRBV12-3 or TRBV12-4 to TRBJ2-5; D is unresolved. The CDR3 is 11 residues long. With 6 bases removed from V and 6 bases from J, the gap between germline ends came to 8 bases. CDR3 bases: TGTGCCAGCAGCCTGCAGAAGACCCAGTACTTC. Translation gives CASSLQKTQYF.

This chain links TRBV7-9 with TRBJ2-3, with TRBD2 as a possible D gene (5 bases). The CDR3 consists of 16 residues. V lost 2 bases and J 2 bases, leaving 14 bases between the germline ends. CDR1 and CDR2 (germline): SEHNR, FQNEAQ (reference sequence). The CDR3 DNA reads as TGTGCCAGCAGCTTACTCCGGGGATCCAACACAGATACGCAGTATTTT. Translation gives CASSLLRGSNTDTQYF. Combining the CDR3 with reference TRBV7-9 and TRBJ2-3 gives the whole variable domain DTGVSQNPRHKITKRGQNVTFRCDPISEHNRLYWYRQTLGQGPEFLTYFQNEAQLEKSRLLSDRFSAERPKGSFSTLEIQRTEQGDSAMYLCASSLLRGSNTDTQYFGPGTRLTVL.

This clonotype has a handful of counts. The rearrangement links TRBV18 to TRBJ1-3, with 7 bases lining up with TRBD1. The CDR3 extends over 15 amino acids. CDR1 and CDR2 from the germline V gene are KGHSH and LQKENI. V was clipped by 5 bases and J by 2 bases; unmatched bases: 6. The CDR3 loop reads CASSSDRAPGNTIYF. CDR3 sequence (DNA): TGTGCCAGCTCATCTGACAGGGCCCCTGGAAACACCATATATTTT.

This clonotype has more than one count but fewer than ten. This chain connects TRBV10-3 to TRBJ2-7; 9 nucleotides agree with TRBD1. The V gene end was trimmed by 8 bases and the J gene end by 3 bases; junction bases not matched to a gene: 2. This CDR3 contains 12 residues. CDR1 ENHRY and CDR2 SYGVKD come from the germline V gene. CDR3 loop: CAIGTGSYEQYV. The DNA for the CDR3 is TGTGCCATCGGGACAGGGAGCTACGAGCAGTACGTC.

In its sample, this clonotype was seen a few times. This chain links TRBV6-2 or TRBV6-3 with TRBJ1-5, with TRBD1 matching 7 bases. The CDR3 length is 13 residues. Losses at the gene ends were 6 bases for V and 7 bases for J; bases not matched to a gene: 6. Looked up from germline, CDR1 is MNHEY and CDR2 is SVGEGT. This CDR3 is CASRTGYVQPQHF. Written as DNA, the CDR3 is TGTGCCAGCAGGACAGGGTATGTGCAGCCCCAGCATTTT.

V usage is TRBV7-3 and J usage is TRBJ2-5; tentatively, D is TRBD1 (5 bases). Germline loops: CDR1 SGHTA, CDR2 FQGTGA. V lost 2 bases, J lost 1 base, and 11 bases lay in between. The CDR3 runs to 15 residues. In DNA form, the CDR3 reads TGTGCCAGCAGCTTATTCACAGGCCGCCAAGAGACCCAGTACTTC. It specifies CASSLFTGRQETQYF.

This clonotype was counted between two and nine times. The V and J genes are TRBV12-3 or TRBV12-4 and TRBJ2-7; 8 nucleotides agree with TRBD1. The CDR3 spans 14 residues. Trimming took 6 bases from V and 5 from J; bases not matched to a gene: 9. The CDR3 loop is CASRIGQGGDEQYF. In nucleotides, the CDR3 is TGTGCCAGCAGGATAGGACAGGGCGGCGACGAGCAGTACTTC.

The V call is TRBV4-2, the J call TRBJ2-1, with D possibly being TRBD1 (5 bases). Germline V gene lookup returns CDR1 LGHNA and CDR2 YNFKEQ. Trimming removed 1 base at V and 8 bases at J, with 12 bases between. The CDR3 runs to 14 residues. CDR3 nucleotide sequence: TGTGCCAGCAGCCAAGGGCAGGGAAGTTATGAGCAGTTCTTC. As protein: CASSQGQGSYEQFF.

In its sample, this clonotype was seen many times. The chain combines TRBV7-2 with TRBJ1-2, with D possibly being TRBD1 (6 bases). CDR1 is SGHTA and CDR2 is FQGNSA in the germline V gene. V gave up 3 bases and J gave up 6 bases, with 11 bases separating them. This CDR3 has 13 residues. The CDR3 here is CASSFQGLDGYTF. CDR3 DNA: TGTGCCAGCAGCTTCCAGGGGTTAGATGGCTACACCTTC.

This clonotype came up a few times. This chain links TRBV11-2 with TRBJ1-2; D is unresolved. With 5 bases removed from V and 8 bases from J, the gap between germline ends came to 15 bases. The CDR3 has 13 residues. The germline V gene encodes CDR1 SGHAT and CDR2 FQNNGV. The CDR3 region is CASSQHAVEGYTF. The CDR3 DNA reads TGTGCCAGCAGCCAACACGCGGTGGAGGGCTACACCTTC.

The chain couples TRBV5-1 to TRBJ1-2; 7 bases agree with TRBD1. The CDR3 consists of 13 residues. The ends lost 4 bases at V and 3 bases at J; junction bases unmatched: 3. Germline CDR1 and CDR2: SGHRS and YFSETQ. CDR3 amino acids: CASSGDSYYGYTF. The CDR3, as DNA: TGCGCCAGCAGCGGGGACAGCTACTATGGCTACACCTTC.

The V gene is TRBV7-2, the J gene TRBJ1-5, with D possibly being TRBD1 (5 bases). CDR3 length: 17 residues. Germline V gene sequence: CDR1 SGHTA, CDR2 FQGNSA. V lost 1 base and J 4 bases, leaving 17 bases between the germline ends. This chain's CDR3 is CASSLGRRDGLNQPQHF. As DNA, the CDR3 is TGTGCCAGCAGCTTAGGCCGACGGGACGGCCTGAATCAGCCCCAGCATTTT.

This clonotype has more than one count but fewer than ten. This chain connects TRBV9 to TRBJ1-2; D is ambiguous. The CDR3 has 15 residues. The V and J ends lost 0 bases and 2 bases respectively, with 11 bases between them. Germline V lookup: CDR1 SGDLS, CDR2 YYNGEE. DNA for the CDR3: TGTGCCAGCAGCGTAGGCCCGGGAGACAACTATGGCTACACCTTC. Its translation is CASSVGPGDNYGYTF.

V usage is TRBV20-1 and J usage is TRBJ1-1; D is possibly TRBD1 (5 bases). Between the trimmed V and J ends, which lost 4 bases and 1 base, there was a span of 10 bases. The V gene's germline CDR1 is DFQATT and CDR2 SNEGSKA (reference sequence). The CDR3 is 13 residues long. CDR3 protein: CSAIGQSNTEAFF. DNA of the CDR3: TGCAGTGCTATCGGACAATCGAACACTGAAGCTTTCTTT.

This rearrangement joins TRBV5-1 to TRBJ1-2, with D unclear. The CDR3 extends over 16 amino acids. The ends were cut back, 4 bases at V and 8 bases at J, with 24 bases in the middle. Germline V lookup: CDR1 SGHRS, CDR2 YFSETQ. Written as DNA, the CDR3 is TGCGCCAGCAGCATAGGCGACTATTCTTCCCAGCAGGGCTACACCTTC. It is translated as CASSIGDYSSQQGYTF.